A single sample is the source of the 7 T cell receptor beta chains below, sequenced in a study of T cell responses to AZD1222 COVID-19 vaccine. Assay: immunoSEQ multiplex PCR; the TCRdb copy retains only in-frame clones and omits some. The sample holds roughly 70,000 clones; 75% to 90% are singletons and the top ten take about 9.3%. The sequenced sample was peripheral blood, obtained 28 days after the second AZD1222 dose. Every receptor here comes from an adult who received the AZD1222 COVID-19 vaccine.

The rearrangement joins TRBV3-1 (or the pseudogene TRBV3-2) to TRBJ1-2, with TRBD1 identical over 7 bases. Trimming took 2 bases from V and 6 from J; bases not matched to a gene: 9. Germline values: CDR1 LGHDT, CDR2 YNNKEL (reference sequence). The CDR3 contains 15 residues. Here the CDR3 DNA reads TGTGCCAGCAGCCAAACGGACAGGCTCCCCGATGGCTACACCTTC. Its protein is CASSQTDRLPDGYTF.

The chain has TRBV5-1 and TRBJ1-2, with 9 bases identical to TRBD1. Germline lookup yields CDR1 SGHRS and CDR2 YFSETQ. V lost 2 bases to trimming and J lost 0 bases; unmatched junction nucleotides: 8. CDR3 length: 17 amino acids. In nucleotides, the CDR3 is TGCGCCAGCAGCTTTGGGACAGGGAGGGGAGCTAACTATGGCTACACCTTC. This translates into CASSFGTGRGANYGYTF.

V gene TRBV6-1 combines with J gene TRBJ2-4; weak D call: TRBD2 (6 bases). V shed 3 bases and J shed 3 bases, with 12 bases lying between them. Looked up from germline, CDR1 is MNHNS and CDR2 is SASEGT. The CDR3 covers 15 residues. CDR3 nucleotide sequence: TGTGCCAGCAGTGAGGGACTTTTCAGCAAAAACATTCAGTACTTC. Its translation is CASSEGLFSKNIQYF.

The V gene is TRBV30, the J gene TRBJ2-7; no definite D call. The length of the CDR3 is 13 residues. From germline, CDR1 is GTSNPN and CDR2 SVGIG (reference sequence). V gave up 2 bases and J gave up 1 base, with 9 bases separating them. The CDR3 DNA sequence: TGTGCCTGGAGTAGTGACGAGTCCTACGAGCAGTACTTC. This encodes CAWSSDESYEQYF.

The rearrangement joins TRBV6-6 to TRBJ2-1; D not resolved. Per the germline V gene, CDR1 is MNHNY and CDR2 is SVGAGI (reference sequence). The CDR3 sequence is 16 residues long. Deletions cut 7 bases from V and 6 bases from J, with 22 bases between. CDR3 sequence: CASTELGIKTINEQFF. DNA of the CDR3: TGTGCCAGCACCGAACTCGGTATTAAAACGATCAATGAGCAGTTCTTC.

In its sample, this clone was seen once. The chain employs TRBV6-5 and TRBJ2-3, with 10 positions matching TRBD2. There are 15 residues in the CDR3. The germline CDR1 and CDR2 sequences are MNHEY and SVGAGI. V gave up 6 bases and J gave up 2 bases; unmatched junction bases: 5. The CDR3 DNA reads TGTGCCAGCAGACGAGCGGGAGGGACCACAGATACGCAGTATTTT. Its translation: CASRRAGGTTDTQYF.

This rearrangement joins TRBV11-2 to TRBJ2-2; D ambiguous. In germline, CDR1 is SGHAT, CDR2 FQNNGV. The CDR3 consists of 13 residues. Trimming took 3 bases from V and 7 from J, leaving 9 bases between them. CDR3 amino acids: CASSFQWGGELFF. In nucleotides, the CDR3 is TGTGCCAGCAGCTTCCAGTGGGGCGGGGAGCTGTTTTTT.